The sequence of this T cell receptor (beta chain) was determined in a study of blood T cell repertoires in COVID-19. The repertoire was sequenced with immunoSEQ multiplex PCR; TCRdb's copy has only in-frame clones and lacks some. The repertoire holds some 400,000 clones, with roughly 89% as singletons. Those who participated ranged in age from about 18 to 89 years and resided in 20 to 30 US areas. This CDR3 comprises 13 residues. V dropped 7 bases and J dropped 6 bases, with 12 bases sitting between them. The origin of this receptor is a woman in her thirties who had recovered from COVID-19. The chain combines TRBV12-3 or TRBV12-4 with TRBJ2-2, with TRBD2 as a possible D gene (6 bases). The sequencing sample was made of PBMCs or T cells enriched from blood (not recorded which). CDR3 sequence: CASTPWGAGELFF. The DNA for the CDR3 is TGTGCCAGCACGCCGTGGGGGGCCGGGGAGCTGTTTTTT.